Detailed here is one T cell receptor beta chain. This sample is drawn from a study of blood T cell repertoires in COVID-19. CDR1 and CDR2 (germline): SGHTA, FQGTGA. V was clipped by 4 bases and J by 3 bases, with 9 bases between them. The CDR3 runs to 14 residues. Per the original data handling: Nucleated cell counts were estimated from reference gene primer amplification. Libraries were prepared by immunoSEQ multiplex PCR; TCRdb keeps only in-frame clonotypes and omits some of them. V and J calls and clone size come straight from that table; D and trimming were deduced from the DNA. The sample shows more than 90,000 clones, roughly 80% of them seen only once.

The genes are TRBV7-3 and TRBJ2-2; D might be TRBD2 (6 bases). The material sequenced was peripheral blood. This clonotype was sampled from a man aged 70-80 years with acute or convalescent COVID-19. The chain's CDR3 is CASSSRRDTGELFF. In DNA, the CDR3 is TGTGCCAGCAGCTCCCGGAGGGACACCGGGGAGCTGTTTTTT.